This T cell receptor beta chain was identified in a study of graft-versus-host responses after intestinal transplantation. Study-level background: Uniformly, recipients were administered anti-thymocyte globulin induction with subsequent tacrolimus and steroids for approximately 3 years. Study-wide results and limits: Some patients had graft-donor T cell macrochimerism, and their allografts showed high graft-versus-host to host-versus-graft clonal ratios. Recipient bone marrow held GvH clones, some seen earlier in ileum or blood. Early post-transplant falls in HvG clones accompanied the peak levels of circulating GvH clones.

TCRdb's copy holds only in-frame clones and misses some; the assay was immunoSEQ multiplex PCR. The sample consists of fewer than 150,000 clones, around nine tenths of them appearing once. Points on this clone: Its cognate antigen is unknown.

Trimming cost V 2 bases and J 5 bases, with 15 bases left between them. This CDR3 has 14 residues. CDR1 and CDR2 (germline): GTSNPN, SVGIG (reference sequence). The chain couples TRBV30 to TRBJ2-5; unclear D gene. The receptor's source is a human donor who received an intestinal transplant. The starting material was unstimulated CD4+ T cells sorted from spleen or lymph node cells, obtained before intestinal transplant. The CDR3 spells CAWSRAVMRETQYF. The CDR3 region has the DNA TGTGCCTGGAGTAGGGCAGTTATGAGGGAGACCCAGTACTTC.